The 10 T cell receptor beta chains in this list originate from one sample, sequenced in a study of blood T cell repertoires in COVID-19. Measured with immunoSEQ multiplex PCR; TCRdb has only the in-frame clones, and not every one. Here the sample spans about 11,000 clones, 88% being singletons. Sequenced sample: peripheral blood. The receptors originated from a human donor in a cohort sampled during active COVID-19.

The gene calls are TRBV19 and TRBJ2-5; 14 bases are a match to TRBD2. The trim removed 4 bases at V and 7 bases at J, leaving 8 bases unmatched. Germline V gene data show CDR1 as LNHDA and CDR2 as SQIVND (reference sequence). This CDR3 spans 16 amino acids. The CDR3 sequence: CASSNEGTSGSGTQYF. The CDR3 DNA reads as TGTGCCAGTAGTAATGAGGGGACTAGCGGGAGCGGGACCCAGTACTTC.

The chain links TRBV5-1 to TRBJ2-1, with 7 bases matching TRBD1. Unmatched junction bases numbered 3, after V lost 1 base and J lost 2 bases. Per the germline V gene, CDR1 is SGHRS and CDR2 is YFSETQ. CDR3 length equals 15 residues. The CDR3 DNA sequence: TGCGCCAGCAGCTTGCGACAGGGAGCCTACAATGAGCAGTTCTTC. This gives the protein CASSLRQGAYNEQFF.

The chain links TRBV19 to TRBJ1-1; D might be TRBD1 (5 bases). The CDR3 runs 16 residues. Germline CDR1 is LNHDA and CDR2 is SQIVND (reference sequence). The V gene lost 4 bases and the J gene lost 4 bases, with 19 bases spanning the gap. CDR3 sequence reads: CASSTGHSLVSTEAFF. In DNA form, the CDR3 reads TGTGCCAGTAGTACAGGGCACTCCCTGGTATCCACTGAAGCTTTCTTT.

This clone was found a few times. This sequence joins TRBV4-3 and TRBJ1-2, with TRBD1 identical over 10 bases. The V gene end was trimmed by 1 base and the J gene end by 4 bases; junction bases not matched to a gene: 6. Germline CDR1 and CDR2: LGHNA and YSLEER. The CDR3 length is 16 residues. CDR3 amino acids: CASSQAGTGVIYGYTF. As DNA, the CDR3 is TGCGCCAGCAGCCAAGCGGGGACAGGGGTAATCTATGGCTACACCTTC.

The V call is TRBV28, the J call TRBJ2-7; 10 nucleotides align to TRBD1. Germline CDR1 and CDR2: MDHEN and SYDVKM. The CDR3 totals 16 residues. Losses at the gene ends were 3 bases for V and 4 bases for J; bases not matched to a gene: 9. The DNA for the CDR3 is TGTGCCAGCAGTTTCGTGACGAGACAGGGGGCATACGAGCAGTACTTC. The encoded protein is CASSFVTRQGAYEQYF. Filled out from reference TRBV28 and TRBJ2-7, the complete variable domain reads DVKVTQSSRYLVKRTGEKVFLECVQDMDHENMFWYRQDPGLGLRLIYFSYDVKMKEKGDIPEGYSVSREKKERFSLILESASTNQTSMYLCASSFVTRQGAYEQYFGPGTRLTVT.

V usage is TRBV2 and J usage is TRBJ2-7, with TRBD1 matching over 10 bases. Germline lookup yields CDR1 SNHLY and CDR2 FYNNEI. V was pared by 3 bases and J by 3 bases, with 5 bases of the junction left unmatched. This CDR3 comprises 15 residues. The CDR3 reads CASSEGGQGLYEQYF. The CDR3 DNA is TGTGCCAGCAGTGAGGGGGGACAGGGGCTCTACGAGCAGTACTTC.

The chain is built from TRBV3-1 (or the pseudogene TRBV3-2) and TRBJ2-7; D ambiguous. V dropped 2 bases and J dropped 6 bases, with 8 bases sitting between them. CDR1 and CDR2 from the germline V gene are LGHDT and YNNKEL (reference sequence). The CDR3 has 12 amino acids. CDR3 in amino acids: CASSQPPGEQYF. CDR3 sequence (DNA): TGTGCCAGCAGCCAACCCCCGGGCGAGCAGTACTTC.

This chain joins TRBV6-6 and TRBJ2-7; TRBD2 aligns across 12 bases. Germline values: CDR1 MNHNY, CDR2 SVGAGI (reference sequence). The CDR3 has 16 residues. V was pared by 5 bases and J by 3 bases, with 8 bases of the junction left unmatched. The CDR3 DNA follows: TGTGCCAGCAGTACCTCGGCGACTAGCGGGAGCTACGAGCAGTACTTC. Its protein product is CASSTSATSGSYEQYF.

The V call is TRBV24-1, the J call TRBJ2-1; 8 bases match TRBD1. The CDR3 consists of 16 residues. V shed 2 bases, J shed 6 bases, and the junction held 8 bases outside the gene matches. Germline assignment: CDR1 KGHDR and CDR2 SFDVKD. CDR3 nucleotide sequence: TGTGCCACCAGTGATTCAGGACAGGGTTTATCCAATGAGCAGTTCTTC. Its protein is CATSDSGQGLSNEQFF.

The J gene is TRBJ2-5, the V gene TRBV5-6, with 10 bases lining up with TRBD2. CDR1 is SGHDT and CDR2 is YYEEEE in the germline V gene. The CDR3 length is 16 residues. J lost 4 bases, V lost 2 bases, and 8 bases had no gene match. CDR3 protein: CASSFGLAGVRETQYF. Here the CDR3 DNA reads TGTGCCAGCAGCTTTGGGCTAGCGGGAGTCCGAGAGACCCAGTACTTC.